Listed below are T cell receptor beta chains from one sample, sequenced in a study of shared clonotypes between healthy human individuals. Assay used: immunoSEQ multiplex PCR; TCRdb lists only in-frame clones, some missing. The profile shows 600,000 to 750,000 clones, around 90% of them singletons. Source material: memory CD8+ T cells from PBMCs. These receptors all come from a man younger than 35 in good health. Some clones in this sample may be carry-over from other donors' samples. Both conserved end residues are part of each CDR3. A D gene is named only where the DNA matches it firmly. Some rows have no size entry. The others give once, few or many, or a class for an expanded clone.

v_call	j_call	d_call	clone_size	cdr3_aa	cdr3_nt
TRBV21-1	TRBJ2-2	.	.	CASSNENFMPGELFF	TGTGCCAGCAGCAACGAGAATTTCATGCCCGGGGAGCTGTTTTTT
TRBV19	TRBJ2-4	.	.	CASSSPRTGTNIQYF	TGTGCCAGTAGTAGCCCGAGGACGGGTACTAACATTCAGTACTTC
TRBV7-9	TRBJ2-7	TRBD1	.	CASSPFLSSDRDHEQYF	TGTGCCAGCAGCCCATTTCTTAGTTCGGACAGGGACCACGAGCAGTACTTC
TRBV10-3	TRBJ1-1	.	.	CAISESNANTEAFF	TGTGCCATCAGTGAGTCGAACGCGAACACTGAAGCTTTCTTT
TRBV12-5	TRBJ2-1	TRBD2	.	CASGLASLTSGSPHEQFF	TGTGCTAGTGGTTTGGCCTCGCTGACTAGCGGGAGCCCCCATGAGCAGTTCTTC
TRBV6-1	TRBJ2-2	.	many	CASSDFEAGELFF	TGTGCCAGCAGTGATTTCGAGGCCGGGGAGCTGTTTTTT
TRBV7-8	TRBJ2-7	TRBD2	.	CASSLERGPSYEQYF	TGTGCCAGCAGCTTAGAGCGGGGACCATCCTACGAGCAGTACTTC
TRBV14	TRBJ1-1	.	.	CASSQGARTEAFF	TGTGCCAGCAGCCAGGGGGCGCGGACTGAAGCTTTCTTT
TRBV15	TRBJ2-1	TRBD1	.	CATSIGTDSYNEQFF	TGTGCCACCAGCATCGGGACAGACTCCTACAATGAGCAGTTCTTC
TRBV7-9	TRBJ2-7	TRBD1	.	CASSLLGQGPGEQYF	TGTGCCAGCAGCTTATTGGGACAGGGGCCTGGGGAGCAGTACTTC
TRBV28	TRBJ2-7	TRBD2	.	CASSRLAETYEQYF	TGTGCCAGCAGTCGCCTAGCGGAAACCTACGAGCAGTACTTC
TRBV6-1	TRBJ1-1	TRBD1	.	CASSEPGEPGQERVINTEAFF	TGTGCCAGCAGTGAACCGGGGGAACCGGGACAGGAGCGGGTTATTAACACTGAAGCTTTCTTT
TRBV30	TRBJ1-2	.	.	CAWSVRGGEANYGYTF	TGTGCCTGGAGTGTACGGGGGGGAGAAGCTAACTATGGCTACACCTTC
TRBV9	TRBJ2-3	TRBD1	.	CASSADGTGGGTDTQYF	TGTGCCAGCAGCGCCGACGGGACAGGGGGCGGCACAGATACGCAGTATTTT
TRBV27	TRBJ1-1	.	.	CASSSPGAQAFF	TGTGCCAGCAGTTCCCCAGGGGCCCAAGCTTTCTTT
TRBV6-5	TRBJ1-1	.	.	CASSYPSGPGAEAFF	TGTGCCAGCAGTTACCCCTCCGGGCCCGGAGCCGAAGCTTTCTTT
TRBV7-8	TRBJ1-4	.	.	CASSPGPSPTREKLFF	TGTGCCAGCAGCCCTGGGCCGTCCCCGACCCGTGAAAAACTGTTTTTT
TRBV7-9	TRBJ2-5	.	.	CASSSHRIGETQYF	TGTGCCAGCAGCTCCCATCGAATTGGGGAGACCCAGTACTTC
TRBV7-6	TRBJ2-2	TRBD2	.	CASSLTSGFGELFF	TGTGCCAGCAGCTTGACTAGCGGATTCGGGGAGCTGTTTTTT
TRBV5-8	TRBJ2-7	.	once	CASSWGLAPTYEQYF	TGTGCCAGCAGCTGGGGGCTGGCACCCACCTACGAGCAGTACTTC
TRBV7-9	TRBJ2-5	TRBD2	.	CASSKGLAGGEETQYF	TGTGCCAGCAGCAAGGGACTAGCGGGAGGGGAAGAGACCCAGTACTTC
TRBV29-1	TRBJ2-7	.	.	CSVETQGLYEQYF	TGCAGCGTTGAAACCCAGGGTTTATACGAGCAGTACTTC
TRBV18	TRBJ2-7	.	.	CASSPEIAGPYSYEQYF	TGTGCCAGCTCACCAGAAATCGCGGGACCTTACTCCTACGAGCAGTACTTC
TRBV27	TRBJ1-4	.	.	CASSKLNENEKLFF	TGTGCCAGCAGCAAACTAAACGAGAATGAAAAACTGTTTTTT
TRBV4-1	TRBJ1-1	.	once	CASSQGGLNTEAFF	TGCGCCAGCAGCCAAGGGGGGTTGAACACTGAAGCTTTCTTT
TRBV14	TRBJ2-5	.	.	CASSQKRAVQETQYF	TGTGCCAGCAGCCAAAAGAGAGCGGTACAAGAGACCCAGTACTTC
TRBV4-1	TRBJ2-4	.	once	CASSRPRIAKNIQYF	TGCGCCAGCAGCCGCCCCCGGATAGCCAAAAACATTCAGTACTTC
TRBV7-8	TRBJ2-7	TRBD2	.	CASSLTRLAGVNYEQYF	TGTGCCAGCAGCTTGACCAGGCTAGCGGGAGTAAACTACGAGCAGTACTTC
TRBV4-1	TRBJ2-1	TRBD2	few	CASTRRPGGNTSYNEQFF	TGCGCCAGCACTCGACGACCGGGGGGGAATACGTCGTACAATGAGCAGTTCTTC